The 4 T cell receptor beta chains in this list originate from one sample, sequenced in a study of control samples from healthy donors and cancer patients. The assay was immunoSEQ multiplex PCR, and TCRdb's table has in-frame clones only and misses some. The sample lists about 100,000 clones, about 90% occurring once. Sequenced sample: blood. The receptors derive from a man between 25 and 39 years old in good health.

The gene calls are TRBV5-1 and TRBJ2-7; TRBD2 matches at 7 bases. The CDR3 is 14 residues long. The junction had 7 bases not matched to a gene; V was cut back by 4 bases and J by 3 bases. The germline CDR1 and CDR2 sequences are SGHRS and YFSETQ. In DNA form, the CDR3 reads TGCGCCAGCAGCCGGGAGGACTCGAGCTACGAGCAGTACTTC. Translated, it gives CASSREDSSYEQYF.

The rearrangement uses TRBV10-3 and TRBJ2-3; D not resolved. The germline V gene encodes CDR1 ENHRY and CDR2 SYGVKD. V was cut by 6 bases and J by 4 bases, with 11 bases left in between. The CDR3 has 13 residues. The CDR3 loop reads CAISGLSSDTQYF. CDR3 DNA: TGTGCCATCAGCGGGCTATCCTCAGATACGCAGTATTTT.

The CDR3 nucleotides are TGTGCCAGCAGCCCGGAAGTGACTAGCGGGAGAGGTGAGCAGTTCTTC. Encoded protein: CASSPEVTSGRGEQFF. The chain recombines TRBV3-1 (or the pseudogene TRBV3-2) with TRBJ2-1, with TRBD2 matching over 12 bases. After removal of 4 bases from V and 9 bases from J, the junction contained 10 bases not matched to a gene. CDR1 LGHDT and CDR2 YNNKEL come from the germline V gene (reference sequence). The CDR3 covers 16 residues.

The chain uses TRBV10-3 and TRBJ1-1; possible D gene TRBD1, 5 bases. This CDR3 has 11 amino acids. V dropped 9 bases and J dropped 3 bases, with 8 bases sitting between them. Germline assignment: CDR1 ENHRY and CDR2 SYGVKD. Here the CDR3 reads CAIQGDTEAFF. In DNA, the CDR3 is TGTGCCATTCAAGGGGACACTGAAGCTTTCTTT.